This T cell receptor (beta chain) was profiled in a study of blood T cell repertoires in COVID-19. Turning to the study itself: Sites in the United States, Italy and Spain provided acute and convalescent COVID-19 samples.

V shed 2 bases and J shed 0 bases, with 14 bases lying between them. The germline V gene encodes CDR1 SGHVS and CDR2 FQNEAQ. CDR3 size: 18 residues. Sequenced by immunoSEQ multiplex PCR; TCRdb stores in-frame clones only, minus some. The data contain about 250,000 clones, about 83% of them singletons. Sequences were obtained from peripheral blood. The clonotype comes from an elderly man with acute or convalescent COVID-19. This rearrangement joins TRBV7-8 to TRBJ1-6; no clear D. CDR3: CASSLFHGGSSYNSPLHF. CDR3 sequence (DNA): TGTGCCAGCAGCTTATTCCACGGCGGAAGCTCCTATAATTCACCCCTCCACTTT.